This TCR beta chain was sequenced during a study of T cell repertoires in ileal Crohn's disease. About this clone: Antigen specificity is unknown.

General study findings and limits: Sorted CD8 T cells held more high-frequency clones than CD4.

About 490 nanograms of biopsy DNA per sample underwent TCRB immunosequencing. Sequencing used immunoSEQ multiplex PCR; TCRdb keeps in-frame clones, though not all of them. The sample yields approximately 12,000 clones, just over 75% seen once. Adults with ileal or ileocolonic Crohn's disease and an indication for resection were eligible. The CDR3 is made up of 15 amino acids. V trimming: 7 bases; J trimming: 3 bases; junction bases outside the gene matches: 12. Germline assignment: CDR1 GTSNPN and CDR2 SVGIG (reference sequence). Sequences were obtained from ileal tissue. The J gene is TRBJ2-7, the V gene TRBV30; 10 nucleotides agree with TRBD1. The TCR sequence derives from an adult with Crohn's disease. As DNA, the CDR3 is TGTGCCTCTAATACGCCGGGACAGGGGTTCTACGAGCAGTACTTC. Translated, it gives CASNTPGQGFYEQYF.